The rows below give T cell receptor beta chains drawn from one sample of a study of cytomegalovirus exposure and HLA in healthy donors. Some clones are missing from TCRdb's copy, which holds only in-frame ones; the method was immunoSEQ multiplex PCR. The table includes some 100,000 clones, about 80% detected once. Specimen: PBMCs. The receptors come from a woman aged 40 to 50 in good health and CMV-seropositive. The conserved cysteine and the conserved F or W are not part of the CDR3 here. The order of the fields is clone size, V gene, CDR3 protein. A row's size may be missing; if present it is once, few, many or a size class.

. | TRBV23-1 | AMAGQGGTGELF
. | TRBV30 | ACPKPDGSSYEQY
. | TRBV7-2 | ASLAGGPYGYT
. | TRBV19 | AGRPGVTGELF
. | TRBV2 | ASSADYEQY
few | TRBV7-9 | ASSFGATSGAVLNYEQY
once | TRBV30 | AWSTWGGGVSYEQY
. | TRBV5-4 | ASSLIGATNEKLF
. | TRBV27 | ASSWTGDNSPLH
once | TRBV5-1 | ASTRLESSYNEQF
few | TRBV5-8 | ASKPFPLGTEAF
. | TRBV7-7 | ASSLGAGVNKLNTEAF
. | TRBV5-4 | ASSTTKGQGAYGYT